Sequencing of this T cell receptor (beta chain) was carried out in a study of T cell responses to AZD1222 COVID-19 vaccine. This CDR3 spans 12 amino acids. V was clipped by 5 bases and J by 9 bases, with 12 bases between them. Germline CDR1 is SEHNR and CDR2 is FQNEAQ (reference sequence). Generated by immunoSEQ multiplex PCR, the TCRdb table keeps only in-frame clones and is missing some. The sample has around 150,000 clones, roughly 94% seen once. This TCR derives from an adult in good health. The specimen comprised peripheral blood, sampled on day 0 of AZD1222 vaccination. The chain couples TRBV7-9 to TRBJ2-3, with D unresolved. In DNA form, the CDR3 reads TGTGCCAGCAGCCCGGCCGGAGACACGCAGTATTTT. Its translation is CASSPAGDTQYF.